This passage covers 17 T cell receptor beta chains from one sample sequenced in a study of blood T cell repertoires in COVID-19. This table comes from immunoSEQ multiplex PCR, and its TCRdb copy is limited to in-frame clones, with some not included. The table has over 120,000 clones, 77% seen once; the top ten hold roughly 9%. The sample consisted of peripheral blood. These receptors were collected from a woman aged 45-59 years with active or convalescent COVID-19.

The chain has TRBV28 and TRBJ2-6, with D tentatively TRBD2 (7 bases). The germline V gene encodes CDR1 MDHEN and CDR2 SYDVKM. The CDR3 runs 16 residues. V lost 3 bases and J 12 bases, leaving 21 bases between the germline ends. CDR3 loop: CASSLEGGPRFSVLTF. The DNA of the CDR3 is TGTGCCAGCAGTTTGGAGGGGGGGCCCCGGTTTAGCGTCCTGACTTTC.

The CDR3 protein is CAWSVGAVTSGRGETQYF. In DNA, the CDR3 is TGTGCCTGGAGTGTAGGTGCCGTGACTAGCGGGAGGGGGGAGACCCAGTACTTC. The chain carries TRBV30 and TRBJ2-5, with 14 positions matching TRBD2. The length of the CDR3 is 18 residues. The germline gives CDR1 GTSNPN, CDR2 SVGIG (reference sequence). With 0 bases clipped from V and 5 bases from J, the junction kept 11 bases outside the gene matches.

The chain is built from TRBV4-1 and TRBJ2-3, with 8 bases identical to TRBD2. This CDR3 spans 18 amino acids. The germline gives CDR1 MGHRA, CDR2 YSYEKL. V lost 1 base to trimming and J lost 4 bases; unmatched junction nucleotides: 13. The CDR3 region is CASSQVGGSGSSPDTQYF. The CDR3 nucleotides read TGCGCCAGCAGCCAAGTTGGAGGGAGCGGGAGCAGTCCAGATACGCAGTATTTT.

The V call is TRBV11-3, the J call TRBJ1-1; D gene unclear. V gave up 2 bases and J gave up 3 bases, with 7 bases separating them. The germline gives CDR1 SGHNT, CDR2 YENEEA. The length of the CDR3 is 13 residues. The CDR3 nucleotides read TGTGCCAGCAGCTTATTCCGGGACACTGAAGCTTTCTTT. Translated: CASSLFRDTEAFF.

The chain recombines TRBV12-5 with TRBJ2-7, with D possibly TRBD1 on 6 matching bases. V was pared by 1 base and J by 3 bases, with 10 bases between. The CDR3 runs to 14 residues. Germline CDR1 reads LGHNT; CDR2 reads FRNRAP. DNA of the CDR3: TGTGCTAGTGGTTTGGGTGGACAGTTCTACGAGCAGTACTTC. Amino acid sequence: CASGLGGQFYEQYF.

V is TRBV30 and J is TRBJ2-7; D is undetermined. The germline V gene has CDR1 GTSNPN and CDR2 SVGIG (reference sequence). The CDR3 length is 12 residues. V dropped 0 bases and J dropped 3 bases, with 6 bases sitting between them. The CDR3 DNA is TGTGCCTGGAGTGTGGGCAGCTACGAGCAGTACTTC. It encodes CAWSVGSYEQYF.

The V call is TRBV11-3, the J call TRBJ2-2; 7 bases align to TRBD1. Trimming took 5 bases from V and 3 from J; bases not matched to a gene: 9. The germline gives CDR1 SGHNT, CDR2 YENEEA. The CDR3 is made up of 16 amino acids. The CDR3 region has the DNA TGTGCCAGCAGCCCTAGACAGGGCAGGGACACCGGGGAGCTGTTTTTT. Translating gives CASSPRQGRDTGELFF. The whole variable domain, remainder taken from reference TRBV11-3 and TRBJ2-2, is EAGVVQSPRYKIIEKKQPVAFWCNPISGHNTLYWYLQNLGQGPELLIRYENEEAVDDSQLPKDRFSAERLKGVDSTLKIQPAELGDSAVYLCASSPRQGRDTGELFFGEGSRLTVL.

The rearrangement uses TRBV12-3 or TRBV12-4 and TRBJ1-5; possibly TRBD1 for D (5 bases). Trimming took 8 bases from V and 7 from J, leaving 12 bases between them. CDR3 length: 12 amino acids. CDR3 residues: CASRSRAQPQHF. In DNA, the CDR3 is TGTGCCAGCCGAAGCAGGGCCCAGCCCCAGCATTTT.

The J gene is TRBJ1-1, the V gene TRBV6-5; 7 nucleotides line up with TRBD1. Trimming at V came to 10 bases and at J to 5 bases, leaving 10 bases not matched to a gene. This CDR3 spans 13 amino acids. The germline CDR1 and CDR2 sequences are MNHEY and SVGAGI. The CDR3 DNA reads TGTGCCAACTCCGACAGGGAAATAACTGAAGCTTTCTTT. It codes for CANSDREITEAFF.

The J gene is TRBJ1-4, the V gene TRBV7-2; maybe TRBD1 (5 bases). Between the trimmed V and J ends, which lost 0 bases and 10 bases, there was a span of 15 bases. The CDR3 consists of 15 residues. Germline assignment: CDR1 SGHTA and CDR2 FQGNSA. The CDR3 nucleotides read TGTGCCAGCAGCTTAGCGGGCAGGGAAGGTTCAAAACTGTTTTTT. Translated, it gives CASSLAGREGSKLFF.

The chain links TRBV3-1 (or the pseudogene TRBV3-2) to TRBJ1-5, with 8 positions matching TRBD1. The J segment lost 4 bases and the V segment lost 4 bases, leaving 3 bases of the junction unmatched. The CDR3 runs 14 residues. Germline CDR1 and CDR2: LGHDT and YNNKEL (reference sequence). The CDR3 reads CASSLDRVNQPQHF. Written as DNA, the CDR3 is TGTGCCAGCAGCCTGGACAGGGTTAATCAGCCCCAGCATTTT.

This chain links TRBV28 with TRBJ2-3, with D unclear. CDR3 size: 12 residues. V was pared by 7 bases and J by 4 bases, with 9 bases between. CDR1 is MDHEN and CDR2 is SYDVKM in the germline V gene. CDR3 protein: CASTSLPDTQYF. CDR3 nucleotides: TGTGCCAGCACCTCCCTTCCAGATACGCAGTATTTT.

The chain combines TRBV5-1 with TRBJ2-7; TRBD1 agrees at 8 bases. The CDR3 has 15 amino acids. V shed 1 base and J 3 bases; nucleotides not matched to a gene: 6. Germline V gives CDR1 SGHRS, CDR2 YFSETQ. The DNA for the CDR3 is TGCGCCAGCAGCTTGCAGGGGGCGTCCATCTACGAGCAGTACTTC. Its translation is CASSLQGASIYEQYF.

This chain connects TRBV6-2 or TRBV6-3 to TRBJ2-7; 8 bases agree with TRBD2. This CDR3 has 15 residues. Unmatched junction bases numbered 10, after V lost 6 bases and J lost 3 bases. CDR1 is MNHEY, CDR2 SVGEGT, per germline. CDR3 nucleotides: TGTGCCAGCAGCATTTTAGGACTAGCCCTCTACGAGCAGTACTTC. Translated, it gives CASSILGLALYEQYF.

Notes on this clone: Mismatch with germline at one junction end may stem from a read error. The gene calls are TRBV6-5 and TRBJ1-1; 9 bases agree with TRBD1. The CDR3 loop spans 14 amino acids. CDR1 and CDR2 (germline): MNHEY, SVGAGI. The CDR3 sequence is CASSYSWDRVETFF. CDR3 in DNA: TGTGCCAGCAGTTACTCCTGGGACAGGGTTGAAACTTTCTTT.

The chain uses TRBV5-5 and TRBJ2-3; D is undetermined. The germline V gene encodes CDR1 SGHKS and CDR2 YYEKEE (reference sequence). The CDR3 loop spans 16 amino acids. Deletions cut 5 bases from V and 0 bases from J, with 16 bases between. CDR3 sequence (DNA): TGTGCCAGCAGTCATTACACCCGTTCTAGCACAGATACGCAGTATTTT. This gives the protein CASSHYTRSSTDTQYF.

The gene calls are TRBV30 and TRBJ1-2; a weak D match, TRBD1 (5 bases). The V end was cut by 2 bases, the J end by 8 bases, with 15 bases between. The CDR3 has 13 amino acids. Germline V CDR1 and CDR2: GTSNPN, SVGIG (reference sequence). The CDR3 DNA is TGTGCCTGGAGTAGGGGAGGGGAGGTGGGCTACACCTTC. Its protein is CAWSRGGEVGYTF.